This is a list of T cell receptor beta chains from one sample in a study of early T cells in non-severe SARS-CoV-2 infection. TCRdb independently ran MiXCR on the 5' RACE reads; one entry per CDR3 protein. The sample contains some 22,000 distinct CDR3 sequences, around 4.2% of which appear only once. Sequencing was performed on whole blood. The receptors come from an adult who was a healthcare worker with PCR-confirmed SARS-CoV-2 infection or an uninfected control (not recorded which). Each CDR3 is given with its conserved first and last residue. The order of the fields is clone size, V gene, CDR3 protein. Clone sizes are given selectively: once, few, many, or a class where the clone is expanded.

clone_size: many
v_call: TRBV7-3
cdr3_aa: CASRPGTGIADTQYF

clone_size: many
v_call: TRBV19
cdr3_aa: CASGDRATSPLHF

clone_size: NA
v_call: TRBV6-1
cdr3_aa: CASSEYVGVWTENTGELFF

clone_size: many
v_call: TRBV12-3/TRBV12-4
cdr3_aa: CASSLQALGAFF

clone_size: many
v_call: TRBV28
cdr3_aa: CASTLIMGETQYF

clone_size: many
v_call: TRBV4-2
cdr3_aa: CASSQLAGGGETQYF

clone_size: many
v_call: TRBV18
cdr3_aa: CASETGKGALYNEQFF

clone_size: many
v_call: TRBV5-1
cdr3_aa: CASSLVGHNEQFF

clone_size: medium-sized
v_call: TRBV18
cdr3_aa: CASSPPAVGVEAFF

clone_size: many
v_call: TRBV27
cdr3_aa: CASTPRWGRGTEAFF

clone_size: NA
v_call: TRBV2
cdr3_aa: CASSEDGGGYTDTQYF

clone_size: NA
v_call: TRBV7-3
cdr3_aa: CASSLMDRNTGELFF

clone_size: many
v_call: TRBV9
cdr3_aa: CASSVGRGALYEQYF

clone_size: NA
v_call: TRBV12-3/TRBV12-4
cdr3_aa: CASSPRDTPEAFF

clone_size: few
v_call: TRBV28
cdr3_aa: CASSSSGTLRNIQYF

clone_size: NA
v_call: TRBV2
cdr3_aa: CASRELRDSETQYF

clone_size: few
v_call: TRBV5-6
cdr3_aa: CASSLISGGAAGELFF

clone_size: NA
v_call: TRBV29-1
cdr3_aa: CSANGAYSTDTQYF

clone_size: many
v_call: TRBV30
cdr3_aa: CAWSIRDRGTMNTEAFF

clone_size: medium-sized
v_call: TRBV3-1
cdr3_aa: CASSPTPQGTHSGANVLTF

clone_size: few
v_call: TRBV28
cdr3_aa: CASSLRRLSPYEQYF

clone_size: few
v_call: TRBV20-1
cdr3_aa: CSARMGYEQYF

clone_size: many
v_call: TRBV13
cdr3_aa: CASSLPGTGEQYF

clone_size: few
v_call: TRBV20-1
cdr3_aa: CSARRSTREQFF

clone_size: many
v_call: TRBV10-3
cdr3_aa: CAISESAGIHEQYF

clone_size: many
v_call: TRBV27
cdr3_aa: CASSRDRYYEQYF

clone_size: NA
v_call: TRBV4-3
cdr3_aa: CASSQEGPSGENNEQFF

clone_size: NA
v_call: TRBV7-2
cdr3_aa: CASGSTRQETQYF

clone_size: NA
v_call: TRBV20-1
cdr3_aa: CSAAGGTVDYNEQFF

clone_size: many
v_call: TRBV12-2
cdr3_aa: CASRLEEGTLNYEQYF

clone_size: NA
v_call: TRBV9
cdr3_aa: CASSVLRGEQYF

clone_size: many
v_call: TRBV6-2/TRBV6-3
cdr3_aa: CASTKDPYNEQFF

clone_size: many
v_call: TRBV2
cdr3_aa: CASSGGNTQRLFF

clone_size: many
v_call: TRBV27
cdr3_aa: CASSPRAGGHLYEQYF

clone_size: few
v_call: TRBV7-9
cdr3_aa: CASGDNRGRYEQYF

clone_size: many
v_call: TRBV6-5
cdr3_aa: CASSYGDWGNTEAFF

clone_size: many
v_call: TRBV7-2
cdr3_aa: CASSGVKEQFF

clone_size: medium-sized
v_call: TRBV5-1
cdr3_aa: CASSLDRPTGELFF

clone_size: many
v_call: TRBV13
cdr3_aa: CASSLVVRDTQYF

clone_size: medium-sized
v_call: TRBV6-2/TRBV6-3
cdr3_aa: CASSYSSGADTQYF

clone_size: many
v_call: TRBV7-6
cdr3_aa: CASSLETGGNSPLHF

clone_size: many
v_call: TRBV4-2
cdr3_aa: CASSQGDRLGEAFF

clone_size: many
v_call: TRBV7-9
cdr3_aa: CASSLWTGRNTEAFF

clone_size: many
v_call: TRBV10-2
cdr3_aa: CAIQGAGYEQYF

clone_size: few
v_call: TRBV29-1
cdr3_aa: CSVVIGPDTQYF

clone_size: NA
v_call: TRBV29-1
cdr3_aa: CSVENRGTKNIQYF

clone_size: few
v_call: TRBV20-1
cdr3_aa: CSARVRPHGYTF

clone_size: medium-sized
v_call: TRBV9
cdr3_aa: CASSVGGARTDTQYF

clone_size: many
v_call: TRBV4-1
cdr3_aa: CASSSRHGQYF

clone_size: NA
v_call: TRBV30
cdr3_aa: CAWTQAGSDTQYF